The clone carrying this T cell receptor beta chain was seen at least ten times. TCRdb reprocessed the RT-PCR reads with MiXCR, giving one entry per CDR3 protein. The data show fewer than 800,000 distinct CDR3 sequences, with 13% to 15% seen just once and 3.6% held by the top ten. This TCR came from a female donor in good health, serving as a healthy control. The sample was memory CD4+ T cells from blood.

The CDR3 loop is CSVPGQGDYGYTF. CDR3 sequence (DNA): TGCAGCGTTCCTGGACAGGGAGACTATGGCTACACCTTC. The gene calls are TRBV29-1 and TRBJ1-2; TRBD1 aligns across 8 bases. J gave up 3 bases and V 5 bases, and 5 bases lay outside the gene matches. The CDR3 loop spans 13 amino acids. Germline loops: CDR1 SQVTM, CDR2 ANQGSEA.